Sequencing of this T cell receptor beta chain was carried out in a study of CD8 T cells in Susac syndrome. General study results and limits: CD4+ repertoires of Susac syndrome patients lacked detectable clonal expansion.

Trimming left V 5 bases short and J 4 bases short, with 21 bases between. The germline CDR1 and CDR2 sequences are SGHRS and YFSETQ. This CDR3 region has 16 residues. Of note for this clonotype: Its antigen is unknown.

Random hexamers were used to reverse transcribe an amount of roughly 0.45 to 1 ug RNA. Amplification of TCR beta CDR3 spanned 54 Vbeta and 13 Jbeta via immunoSEQ multiplex PCR. TCRdb re-derived calls from the immunoSEQ multiplex PCR reads in MiXCR, one entry per CDR3 protein. The profile shows about 180,000 distinct CDR3 sequences, around 94% of them singletons. Negative isolation yielded the CD8+ and CD4+ T cells, while FACS enriched the TEMRA cells. Sample: CD4+ T cells from PBMCs. V and J are TRBV5-1 and TRBJ1-2; no clear D gene. This clonotype originated in a human donor with Susac syndrome. CDR3 nucleotide sequence: TGCGCCAGCAGATACGGGGAGGAGCCCTCCTCCTATGGCTACACCTTC. This translates into CASRYGEEPSSYGYTF.